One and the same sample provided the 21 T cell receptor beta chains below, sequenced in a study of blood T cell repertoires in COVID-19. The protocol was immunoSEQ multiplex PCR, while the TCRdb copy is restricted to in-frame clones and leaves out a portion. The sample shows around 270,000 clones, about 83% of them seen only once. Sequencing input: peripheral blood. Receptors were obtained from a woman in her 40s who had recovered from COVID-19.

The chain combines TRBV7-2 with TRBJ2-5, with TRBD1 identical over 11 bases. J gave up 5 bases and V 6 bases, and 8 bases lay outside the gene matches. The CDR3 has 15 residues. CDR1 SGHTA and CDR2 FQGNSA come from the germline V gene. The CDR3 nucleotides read TGTGCCAGCAGTCGGGAGGGACAGGGGGTCGAGACCCAGTACTTC. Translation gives CASSREGQGVETQYF.

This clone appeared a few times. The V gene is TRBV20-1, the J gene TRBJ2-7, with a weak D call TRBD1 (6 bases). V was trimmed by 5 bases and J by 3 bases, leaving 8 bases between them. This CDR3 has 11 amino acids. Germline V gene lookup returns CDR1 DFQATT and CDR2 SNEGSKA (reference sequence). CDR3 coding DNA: TGCAGTGCTCAGGGGCTCTACGAGCAGTACTTC. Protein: CSAQGLYEQYF.

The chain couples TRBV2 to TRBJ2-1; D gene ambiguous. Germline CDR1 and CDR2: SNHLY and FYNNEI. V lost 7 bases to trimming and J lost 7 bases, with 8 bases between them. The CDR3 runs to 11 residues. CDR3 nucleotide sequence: TGTGCCAGCATGTTCAGTAATGAGCAGTTCTTC. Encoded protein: CASMFSNEQFF.

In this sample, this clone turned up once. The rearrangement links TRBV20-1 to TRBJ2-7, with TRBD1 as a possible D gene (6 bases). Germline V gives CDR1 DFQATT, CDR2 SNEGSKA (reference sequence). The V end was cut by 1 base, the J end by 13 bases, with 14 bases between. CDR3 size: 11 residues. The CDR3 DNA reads TGCAGTGCTAGAGGGACAGTTCCACTCTACTTC. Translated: CSARGTVPLYF.

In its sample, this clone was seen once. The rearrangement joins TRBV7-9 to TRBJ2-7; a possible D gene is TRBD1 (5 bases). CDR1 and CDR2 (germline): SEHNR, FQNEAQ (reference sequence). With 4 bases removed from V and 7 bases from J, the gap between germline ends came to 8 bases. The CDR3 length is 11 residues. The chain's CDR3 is CASSSTGEQYF. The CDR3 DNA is TGTGCCAGCAGCTCTACAGGAGAGCAGTACTTC.

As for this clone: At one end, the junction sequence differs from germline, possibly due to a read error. The CDR3: CAGRRDQETQYF. The CDR3 nucleotides read TGTGCCGGCAGGAGGGACCAAGAGACCCAGTACTTC. V is TRBV2 and J is TRBJ2-5; D is perhaps TRBD2 (6 bases). The length of the CDR3 is 12 residues. Germline-derived CDR1 and CDR2 are SNHLY and FYNNEI.

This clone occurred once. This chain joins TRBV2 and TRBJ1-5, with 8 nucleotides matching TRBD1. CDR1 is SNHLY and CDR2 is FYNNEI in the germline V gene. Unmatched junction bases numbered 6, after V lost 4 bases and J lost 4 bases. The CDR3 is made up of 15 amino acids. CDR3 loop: CASSVRGLSNQPQHF. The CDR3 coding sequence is TGTGCCAGCAGTGTCAGGGGGCTCTCTAATCAGCCCCAGCATTTT.

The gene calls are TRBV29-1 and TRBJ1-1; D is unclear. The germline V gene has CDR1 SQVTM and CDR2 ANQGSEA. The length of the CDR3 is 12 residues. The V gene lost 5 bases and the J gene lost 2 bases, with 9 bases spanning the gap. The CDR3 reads CSVRHFNTEAFF. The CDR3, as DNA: TGCAGCGTTAGACACTTTAACACTGAAGCTTTCTTT.

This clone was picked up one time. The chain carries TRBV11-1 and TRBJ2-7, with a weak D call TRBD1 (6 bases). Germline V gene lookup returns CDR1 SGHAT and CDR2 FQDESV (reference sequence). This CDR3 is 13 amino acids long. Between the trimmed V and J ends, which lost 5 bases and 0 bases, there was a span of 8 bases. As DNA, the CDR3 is TGTGCCAGCAGCCTGGACAGCTCCTACGAGCAGTACTTC. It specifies CASSLDSSYEQYF.

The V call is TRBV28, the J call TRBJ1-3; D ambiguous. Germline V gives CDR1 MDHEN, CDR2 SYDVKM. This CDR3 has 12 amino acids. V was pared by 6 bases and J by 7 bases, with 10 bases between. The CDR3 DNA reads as TGTGCCAGCAGCTTACGCCAGAACACCATATATTTT. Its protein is CASSLRQNTIYF.

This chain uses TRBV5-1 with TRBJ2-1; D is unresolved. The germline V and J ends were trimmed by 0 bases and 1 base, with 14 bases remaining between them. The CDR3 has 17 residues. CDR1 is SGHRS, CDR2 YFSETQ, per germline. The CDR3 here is CASSLGVVAPSYNEQFF. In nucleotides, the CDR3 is TGCGCCAGCAGCTTGGGGGTGGTAGCCCCTTCCTACAATGAGCAGTTCTTC.

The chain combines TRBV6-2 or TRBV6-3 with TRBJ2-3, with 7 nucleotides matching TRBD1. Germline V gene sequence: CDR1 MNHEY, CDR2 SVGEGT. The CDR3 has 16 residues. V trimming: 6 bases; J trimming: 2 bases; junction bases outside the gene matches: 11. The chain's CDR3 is CASSHRPTGATDTQYF. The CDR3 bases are TGTGCCAGCAGCCACCGACCTACAGGGGCCACAGATACGCAGTATTTT.

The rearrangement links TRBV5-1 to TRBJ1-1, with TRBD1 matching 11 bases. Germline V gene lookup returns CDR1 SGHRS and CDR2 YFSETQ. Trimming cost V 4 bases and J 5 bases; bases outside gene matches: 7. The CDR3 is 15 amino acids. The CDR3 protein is CASSLGQGARTEAFF. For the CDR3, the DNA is TGCGCCAGCAGCCTAGGACAGGGGGCGAGGACTGAAGCTTTCTTT.

DNA of the CDR3: TGTGCCAGCAGCGTAGGAGGGACAGGTGTGAGGTATGAAAAACTGTTTTTT. It yields the protein CASSVGGTGVRYEKLFF. The gene calls are TRBV9 and TRBJ1-4; 8 bases fit TRBD1. CDR3 length: 17 amino acids. V was pared by 0 bases and J by 6 bases, with 10 bases of the junction left unmatched. In germline, CDR1 is SGDLS, CDR2 YYNGEE.

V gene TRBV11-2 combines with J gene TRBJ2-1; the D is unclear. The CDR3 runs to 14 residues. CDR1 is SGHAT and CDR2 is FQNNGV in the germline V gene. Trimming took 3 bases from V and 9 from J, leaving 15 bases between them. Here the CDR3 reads CASSLPHEPGEQFF. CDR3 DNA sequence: TGTGCCAGCAGCTTGCCCCACGAACCCGGTGAGCAGTTCTTC.

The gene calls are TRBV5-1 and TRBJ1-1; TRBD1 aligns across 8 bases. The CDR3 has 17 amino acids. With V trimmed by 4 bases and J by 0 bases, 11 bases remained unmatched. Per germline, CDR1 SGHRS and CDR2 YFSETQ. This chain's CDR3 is CASSQGQGGPVNTEAFF. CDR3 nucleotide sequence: TGCGCCAGCAGCCAAGGACAGGGTGGACCGGTGAACACTGAAGCTTTCTTT.

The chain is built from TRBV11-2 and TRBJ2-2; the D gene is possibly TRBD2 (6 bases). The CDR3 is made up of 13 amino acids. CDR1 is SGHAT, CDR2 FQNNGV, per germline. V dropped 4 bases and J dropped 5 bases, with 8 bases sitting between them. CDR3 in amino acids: CASSSRETGELFF. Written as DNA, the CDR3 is TGTGCCAGCAGCTCACGGGAGACCGGGGAGCTGTTTTTT.

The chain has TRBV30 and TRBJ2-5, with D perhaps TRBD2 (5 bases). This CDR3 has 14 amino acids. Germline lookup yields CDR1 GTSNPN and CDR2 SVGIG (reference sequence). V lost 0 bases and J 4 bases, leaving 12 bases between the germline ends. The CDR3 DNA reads TGTGCCTGGAGTGTACTAGGGTCTCCAGAGACCCAGTACTTC. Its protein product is CAWSVLGSPETQYF.

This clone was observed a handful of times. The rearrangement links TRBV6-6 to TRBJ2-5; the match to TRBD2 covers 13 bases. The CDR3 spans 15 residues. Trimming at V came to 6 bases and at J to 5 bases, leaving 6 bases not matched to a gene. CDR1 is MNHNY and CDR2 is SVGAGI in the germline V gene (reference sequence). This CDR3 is CASRKTSGGRETQYF. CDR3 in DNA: TGTGCCAGCAGGAAGACTAGCGGGGGGCGGGAGACCCAGTACTTC.

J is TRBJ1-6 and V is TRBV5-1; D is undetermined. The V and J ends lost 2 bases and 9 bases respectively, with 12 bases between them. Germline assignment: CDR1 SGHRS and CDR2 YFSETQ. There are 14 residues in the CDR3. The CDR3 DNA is TGCGCCAGCAGCTTCGGTGAAGCGATTTCACCCCTCCACTTT. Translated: CASSFGEAISPLHF.

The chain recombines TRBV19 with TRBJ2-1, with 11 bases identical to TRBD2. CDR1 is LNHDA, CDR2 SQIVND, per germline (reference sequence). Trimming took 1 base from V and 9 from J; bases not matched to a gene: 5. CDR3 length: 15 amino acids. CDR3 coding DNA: TGTGCCAGTAGTATAGGGCGCGGACTAGCGGGTGAGCAGTTCTTC. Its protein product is CASSIGRGLAGEQFF.